The 2 T cell receptor beta chains below were found in one sample sequenced in a study of blood T cell repertoires in COVID-19. Assay: immunoSEQ multiplex PCR; the TCRdb copy retains only in-frame clones and omits some. In the table there are roughly 160,000 clones, approximately 90% of which are singletons. Sequenced material: peripheral blood. These receptors came from a woman aged 55 to 70 who had recovered from COVID-19.

The chain is built from TRBV7-9 and TRBJ1-1, with D unresolved. The CDR3 runs to 16 residues. With 4 bases removed from V and 1 base from J, the gap between germline ends came to 16 bases. CDR1 and CDR2 (germline): SEHNR, FQNEAQ (reference sequence). The CDR3 loop reads CASSSISFPGNTEAFF. CDR3 nucleotide sequence: TGTGCCAGCAGCTCCATTAGTTTCCCGGGGAACACTGAAGCTTTCTTT.

The rearrangement uses TRBV28 and TRBJ1-6; TRBD1 aligns across 10 bases. The V gene's germline CDR1 is MDHEN and CDR2 SYDVKM. The CDR3 covers 15 residues. V lost 7 bases to trimming and J lost 11 bases; unmatched junction nucleotides: 11. CDR3 sequence reads: CASTRGGQGNTPLHF. The CDR3 DNA reads TGTGCCAGCACAAGAGGGGGACAGGGGAATACACCCCTCCACTTT.